The clone carrying this T cell receptor beta chain is a singleton in its sample. The repertoire was sequenced with immunoSEQ multiplex PCR; TCRdb's copy has only in-frame clones and lacks some. Of more than 250,000 clones in the sample, about 89% were seen once. V lost 10 bases to trimming and J lost 0 bases, with 13 bases between them. Germline V gives CDR1 MNHEY, CDR2 SVGAGI. This CDR3 has 14 residues. The data belong to a study of blood T cell repertoires in COVID-19. About the study: Sources were T cells, B-cell-depleted T cells, or PBMCs; the material itself was cDNA or gDNA.

Individuals drawn from under 30 US areas were roughly 18 to 100 years old. Recovered participants had two consecutive negative NP/OP PCR tests, healthcare professional clearance, or symptom resolution. V and J are TRBV6-5 and TRBJ2-1, with D maybe TRBD2 (6 bases). The TCR was taken from a woman aged 25 to 39 who had recovered from COVID-19. The sequenced sample was PBMCs or T cells enriched from blood (not recorded which). The CDR3 DNA reads TGTGCCAACCAGGACGGGAGCTCCTACAATGAGCAGTTCTTC. Amino acids: CANQDGSSYNEQFF.